This T cell receptor beta chain was documented in a study of CD8 T cells in Susac syndrome. The CDR3 is 13 residues long. V lost 4 bases and J 0 bases, leaving 7 bases between the germline ends. Germline loops: CDR1 SGHRS, CDR2 YFSETQ. Reverse transcription used about 0.45 to 1 ug RNA and random hexamers. Amplification of TCR beta CDR3 used immunoSEQ multiplex PCR across 54 Vbeta and 13 Jbeta. TCRdb redid the calling of the immunoSEQ multiplex PCR reads with MiXCR, one entry per CDR3 protein. The top ten clones hold 0.5% to 0.6% of a sample with tens of thousands of distinct CDR3 sequences, roughly nine tenths of them seen once. The CD8+ and CD4+ T cells were isolated magnetically using a negative isolation approach, whereas the TEMRA cells were enriched by FACS.

The clonotype originates from a human donor with multiple sclerosis. Sequencing input: CD8+ T cells from PBMCs. The chain uses TRBV5-1 and TRBJ1-2, with unresolved D. The CDR3 region has the DNA TGCGCCAGCAGCCCCGGGACTAACTATGGCTACACCTTC. This encodes CASSPGTNYGYTF.